This T cell receptor beta chain was captured in a study of blood T cell repertoires in COVID-19. For the study at large: In each case, the material was cDNA or gDNA derived from T cells, B-cell-depleted T cells, or PBMCs.

Trimming cost V 0 bases and J 4 bases; bases outside gene matches: 10. The germline V gene encodes CDR1 LGHNA and CDR2 YNFKEQ. This CDR3 is 17 amino acids long. Produced via immunoSEQ multiplex PCR; TCRdb's table is partial and in-frame only. The repertoire holds 200,000 or so clones, with about 87% as singletons. Sequenced input: peripheral blood. V and J are TRBV4-2 and TRBJ2-3, with 7 bases matching TRBD2. This receptor was identified in a man between 65 and 85 years old with acute or convalescent COVID-19. CDR3 in amino acids: CASSQDHLAERADTQYF. In DNA, the CDR3 is TGTGCCAGCAGCCAAGATCATCTAGCGGAGAGGGCAGATACGCAGTATTTT.